This TCR beta chain was found in a study of cytomegalovirus exposure and HLA in healthy donors. Overall study: Counted in an early data release were about 85 million unique TCRs from HLA-typed donors.

Germline V gene lookup returns CDR1 MNHEY and CDR2 SMNVEV (reference sequence). With V trimmed by 7 bases and J by 5 bases, 10 bases remained unmatched. This CDR3 spans 15 amino acids. The PCR used 60 Vbeta and 13 Jbeta primers. Data came from immunoSEQ multiplex PCR; TCRdb stores just in-frame clones and leaves some out. The sample records about 140,000 clones, approximately 82% being singletons. General study results and limits: Researchers reportedly found TCR beta sequences accurately predicted most subjects' HLA-A and HLA-B alleles. Highest at DRB1 and lowest at HLA-C, TCR association rates differed among HLA loci in a later analysis.

With respect to this clone: Its antigen is unidentified.

There were likely unrecorded immune exposures, though donors were nominally healthy when sampled. The chain has TRBV27 and TRBJ2-1; 8 bases line up with TRBD2. Sequencing was done on a sample of PBMCs. The TCR sequence derives from a woman aged 55-70 years in good health and CMV-seropositive. This CDR3 is CASKPKAGEDNEQFF. The CDR3 region has the DNA TGTGCCAGCAAACCCAAAGCGGGAGAGGACAATGAGCAGTTCTTC.